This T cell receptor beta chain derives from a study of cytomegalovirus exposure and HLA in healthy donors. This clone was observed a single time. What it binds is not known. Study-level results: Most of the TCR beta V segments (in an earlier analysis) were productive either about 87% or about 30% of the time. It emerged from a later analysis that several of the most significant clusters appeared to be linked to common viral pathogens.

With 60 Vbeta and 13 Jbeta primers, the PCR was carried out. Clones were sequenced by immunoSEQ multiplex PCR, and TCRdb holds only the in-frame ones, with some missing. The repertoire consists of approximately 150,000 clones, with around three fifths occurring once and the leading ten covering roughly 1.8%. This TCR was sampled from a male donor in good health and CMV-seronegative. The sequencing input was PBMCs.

This CDR3 is CASSSWNTEAFF. DNA for the CDR3: TGTGCCAGCAGCTCCTGGAACACTGAAGCTTTCTTT. The chain joins TRBV7-2 to TRBJ1-1; D is undetermined. CDR1 and CDR2 from the germline V gene are SGHTA and FQGNSA. The CDR3 loop spans 12 amino acids. V lost 4 bases to trimming and J lost 1 base, with 4 bases between them.